The clone carrying this T cell receptor (beta chain) came up many times. Its specificity is not known. V gave up 4 bases and J gave up 3 bases; unmatched junction bases: 12. The CDR3 has 17 amino acids. Germline CDR1 MDHEN, CDR2 SYDVKM. The source of the sample is a study of regulatory T cells in long-lasting Graves disease. Background on the study: To qualify as persistent, Graves' disease required over 5 years of antithyroid drugs with positive TSH receptor antibodies.

Arm-PCR with iRepertoire HTBI primers amplified the CDR3 regions for these TCR beta libraries. Per the authors' pipeline: Across samples, over 55 TRBV and around 14 TRBJ segments were found. A single record per CDR3 protein comes from TCRdb applying MiXCR to the multiplex PCR reads. TCRdb's processing, not the authors' own work, is the source of the V and J calls. The sample shows 350,000 to 450,000 distinct CDR3 sequences, less than 25% of them seen only once. Regarding time point: persistent/refractory GD, antithyroid drugs over 5 years with positive TRAb. The TCR library used RNA extracted from PBMCs. Findings of the study overall: Sampling was limited to peripheral blood rather than thyroid tissue. Persistent disease exhibited a predilection for TRBV28, TRBJ1-2 and TRBJ2-5.

The J gene is TRBJ2-5, the V gene TRBV28; 9 bases match TRBD2. This receptor was identified in a female donor with Graves disease. Sequencing used peripheral blood mononuclear cells (PBMCs), obtained when the disease was refractory, from a patient treated with antithyroid drugs. The CDR3 bases are TGTGCCAGCAGTTCATTTTCAGCGGGAGGCCTTAAAGAGACCCAGTACTTC. It yields the protein CASSSFSAGGLKETQYF.